This TCR beta chain was identified in a study of cytomegalovirus exposure and HLA in healthy donors. The assay was immunoSEQ multiplex PCR, and TCRdb's table has in-frame clones only and misses some. This table has about 83,000 clones, approximately 96% appearing once. Per the germline V gene, CDR1 is WSHSY and CDR2 is SAAADI. Trimming shortened V by 4 bases and J by 1 base, and 8 bases separated the two germline ends. This CDR3 is built from 13 residues. Notes on the study in general: It was approximately 170 TCR beta chains that were listed as cytomegalovirus-associated.

A remark on this clone: Its specificity is unknown.

This TCR came from a woman between 18 and 29 years old in good health and CMV-seronegative. The specimen was PBMCs. V usage is TRBV10-2 and J usage is TRBJ2-7; D is unresolved. The CDR3 region has the DNA TGCGCCAGCAGTGCTACCCCGTCCTACGAGCAGTACTTC. Translated: CASSATPSYEQYF.